This T cell receptor (beta chain) stems from a study of blood T cells in healthy people across ages. The study's findings and limits: Per million T cells, TCR beta diversity dropped roughly linearly as age increased.

The use of a sample-barcoded 5' primer and a J-beta primer mix characterized a second PCR of 7 to 11 cycles. TCRdb independently ran MiXCR on the 5' RACE reads; one entry per CDR3 protein. The sample holds some 1.5 million distinct CDR3 sequences; approximately 39% are singletons and the top ten take around 4%. For this clonotype: Its specificity is not known.

V shed 5 bases, J shed 13 bases, and the junction held 16 bases outside the gene matches. The length of the CDR3 is 13 residues. Looked up from germline, CDR1 is DFQATT and CDR2 is SNEGSKA (reference sequence). In terms of origin and age, donors were healthy Caucasian individuals from Russia aged about 6 to 90. The chain has TRBV20-1 and TRBJ1-2; the match to TRBD1 covers 7 bases. The sequencing input was blood. This sequence originates from a woman under 30 in good health. The CDR3 loop reads CSAGRDSHPGSTF. The CDR3 nucleotides are TGCAGTGCTGGCCGGGACAGTCACCCCGGGAGCACCTTC.